This T cell receptor beta chain originates from a study of T-cell reconstitution after alpha-beta-depleted transplantation in children. This clonotype occurred a few times. Preparation of the TCRbeta library used unique molecular identifiers. TCRdb reprocessed the PCR reads via MiXCR and lists one record per CDR3 protein. The sample yields approximately 490,000 distinct CDR3 sequences, approximately 13% seen once. Trimming took 0 bases from V and 2 from J; bases not matched to a gene: 18. The CDR3 has 22 amino acids. CDR1 MGHRA and CDR2 YSYEKL come from the germline V gene. The chain couples TRBV4-1 to TRBJ2-2, with 10 bases fitting TRBD2. The sequence derives from a human donor who donated a stem cell graft to a child with combined immunodeficiency. This specimen was PBMCs from the stem cell graft donor, taken from the stem cell graft. Here the CDR3 reads CASSQDSGVFGLAVINTGELFF. The CDR3 nucleotides read TGCGCCAGCAGCCAAGATAGCGGAGTCTTTGGACTAGCGGTTATTAACACCGGGGAGCTGTTTTTT.